The rows below give T cell receptor beta chains drawn from one sample of a study of tumor and adjacent non-tumor tissue in lung cancer. TCRdb recomputed calls from the multiplex PCR reads with MiXCR, one row per CDR3 protein. In the table there are roughly 120,000 distinct CDR3 sequences, approximately 84% of which are singletons. Sequences were obtained from lung tumor tissue. The receptors stem from a man in his sixties or seventies with non-small cell lung cancer. Both conserved end residues are part of each CDR3. D genes are given only for firm matches. Expanded clones get a size class; other rows say once, few or many, or leave the size out.

v_gene	len	d_gene	j_gene	abundance	CDR3nt	CDR3aa
TRBV10-1	14	-	TRBJ2-1	-	TGCGCCGGCAGTCCGGGGGGCTCCTGCAATGAGCAGTTCTTC	CAGSPGGSCNEQFF
TRBV4-2	15	TRBD1	TRBJ1-5	large	TGTGCCAGCAGCCTTCAAGGGACAGGGGATCAGCCCCAGCATTTT	CASSLQGTGDQPQHF
TRBV11-1	13	-	TRBJ1-6	-	TGTGCCAGCAGCCGGACACTGATTTCACCCCTCCACTTT	CASSRTLISPLHF
TRBV4-3	16	-	TRBJ2-2	-	TGCACAAGCAGCCAGTACACGGGTGCGAACACCGGGGAGCTGTTTTTT	CTSSQYTGANTGELFF
TRBV11-2	15	-	TRBJ1-4	-	TGTGACAGCAGCAGAAGTAGGACAAGTTATGAAAAACTGTTTTTT	CDSSRSRTSYEKLFF
TRBV4-2	17	-	TRBJ1-4	once	TGTGCCAGCAGTCAAGTAACGTTGGGGGTAGCTAATAAAAAACTGTTTTTT	CASSQVTLGVANKKLFF
TRBV12-3/TRBV12-4	16	-	TRBJ2-5	-	TGTGCCAGCAGTTTAACTAGGGGAGGTCCGGTCGAGACCCAGTACTTC	CASSLTRGGPVETQYF
TRBV6-6	13	-	TRBJ2-2	-	TGTGCCTTAAGAAGCCCAAACGCCGGGGGGCTGTTTTTT	CALRSPNAGGLFF
TRBV5-5	13	-	TRBJ2-7	many	TGTGCCAGCAGCTCACTTACTATGGGGCCCTGGGACTTC	CASSSLTMGPWDF
TRBV4-2	16	TRBD2	TRBJ2-3	-	TGTGTCAGCAGCCAGGTTCTGGCGGGGGGACTTGATACGCAGTATTTT	CVSSQVLAGGLDTQYF
TRBV6-2/TRBV6-3	14	-	TRBJ1-1	-	TGTGCCAGCAGTTACTCGCCCAGCAGGGTTGAAGATTTCTTT	CASSYSPSRVEDFF
TRBV5-6	14	-	TRBJ2-5	-	TGTGCCAGCTGCTGGGACTTCAGCGGAAAGACCCAGTACTTC	CASCWDFSGKTQYF
TRBV5-4	15	TRBD2	TRBJ2-5	many	TGTGCCAGCAGCTTGGACTGGGGGGAGGGGGAGACCCAGTACTTC	CASSLDWGEGETQYF
TRBV20-1	16	-	TRBJ2-2	many	TGCAGTGCTAGTGTGTCGGGGGGCGAAGAGACGGGAGAGCTGTTTTTT	CSASVSGGEETGELFF
TRBV6-6	16	TRBD1	TRBJ2-4	-	TGTGCCAACAGTTACCCGGGACAGCGTGGGTCGAACACTCAGTACTTC	CANSYPGQRGSNTQYF
TRBV5-4	15	-	TRBJ2-3	-	TGTGTCAGCAGCTCTAGGGTCCCTAACACAGATACGCAGTATTTT	CVSSSRVPNTDTQYF
TRBV5-6	16	-	TRBJ2-7	-	TGTTCCAGCAGCTTGGGACCGGGGTCGGTTGCCTACGAGCAGTACTTC	CSSSLGPGSVAYEQYF
TRBV5-4	17	TRBD1	TRBJ2-6	-	TGTGGCAGCAGCTTTCAGGGGGAGCACTCTGGGGTCAACGTCCTGATTTTC	CGSSFQGEHSGVNVLIF
TRBV4-3	16	TRBD2	TRBJ2-3	few	TGTGCCAGCAGCCAAGATCTAGCGGGAGGGCCAGATATGCAGTATTTT	CASSQDLAGGPDMQYF
TRBV12-3/TRBV12-4	14	-	TRBJ1-4	-	TGTGCTAGCAGTCAGACAGGCCTTAATGAAAAACTGTTTTTT	CASSQTGLNEKLFF
TRBV4-2	17	-	TRBJ2-7	-	TGTGCCAGCAGCCCACCTATCGTGGGGGGAGTCGACTACGAGAAGTACTTC	CASSPPIVGGVDYEKYF